These 8 T cell receptor beta chains came from one sample sequenced in a study of PD-1 blockade in classical Hodgkin lymphoma. Here immunoSEQ multiplex PCR was the method, and the copy in TCRdb shows in-frame clones only, minus some. Here the sample spans about 9,900 clones, 74% being singletons. The time point was: cycle 4 day 1 (C4D1), after around six weeks of nivolumab. Brentuximab vedotin exposure varied, and every patient relapsed after autologous stem cell transplantation. Magnetic negative selection was used to purify CD8+ T cells from thawed PBMCs. The source material was CD8+ T cells from blood, sampled before the fourth cycle of nivolumab. These receptor sequences come from a human donor with classical Hodgkin lymphoma.

This chain joins TRBV2 and TRBJ2-1, with D tentatively TRBD1 (5 bases). Trimming left V 8 bases short and J 9 bases short, with 14 bases between. This CDR3 spans 12 amino acids. In germline, CDR1 is SNHLY, CDR2 FYNNEI. For the CDR3, the DNA is TGTGCCAGCGACGAAGGGGTCACTGAGCAGTTCTTC. It translates to CASDEGVTEQFF.

This clone has a single count. V is TRBV19 and J is TRBJ2-3, with a tentative D call TRBD2 (6 bases). CDR1 is LNHDA, CDR2 SQIVND, per germline (reference sequence). With 3 bases removed from V and 1 base from J, the gap between germline ends came to 17 bases. The CDR3 has 17 amino acids. CDR3 amino acids: CASSISLGRRGTDTQYF. The DNA for the CDR3 is TGTGCCAGTAGTATTTCCCTGGGACGGAGGGGCACAGATACGCAGTATTTT. Complete variable domain (other parts from reference TRBV19 and TRBJ2-3): DGGITQSPKYLFRKEGQNVTLSCEQNLNHDAMYWYRQDPGQGLRLIYYSQIVNDFQKGDIAEGYSVSREKKESFPLTVTSAQKNPTAFYLCASSISLGRRGTDTQYFGPGTRLTVL.

This clone has only a few counts. This sequence joins TRBV9 and TRBJ1-4, with D possibly TRBD1 on 6 matching bases. The V end lost 3 bases, the J end lost 5 bases, and 11 bases lay between the germline ends. From germline, CDR1 is SGDLS and CDR2 YYNGEE. The CDR3 length is 14 residues. In nucleotides, the CDR3 is TGTGCCAGCAGCGCCGACAGGACAAATGAAAAACTGTTTTTT. As protein: CASSADRTNEKLFF.

This clone was counted a few times. This chain joins TRBV7-2 and TRBJ1-2; D unclear. V was trimmed by 4 bases and J by 0 bases, leaving 3 bases between them. Germline CDR1 reads SGHTA; CDR2 reads FQGNSA. The CDR3 spans 12 residues. As DNA, the CDR3 is TGTGCCAGCAGCTGGTCTAACTATGGCTACACCTTC. It codes for CASSWSNYGYTF.

This chain uses TRBV14 with TRBJ2-3, with 7 bases fitting TRBD2. The CDR3 consists of 15 residues. J gave up 4 bases and V 1 base, and 5 bases lay outside the gene matches. The germline V gene encodes CDR1 SGHDN and CDR2 FVKESK. CDR3 in DNA: TGTGCCAGCAGCCAAGGAGCGGGAAGGGCAGATACGCAGTATTTT. It yields the protein CASSQGAGRADTQYF.

V is TRBV28 and J is TRBJ2-1; 11 bases match TRBD2. The CDR3 spans 15 residues. Trimming removed 5 bases from V and 2 bases from J; junction bases left unmatched: 2. Germline values: CDR1 MDHEN, CDR2 SYDVKM. CDR3 protein: CASSPGLAAYNEQFF. The CDR3 DNA reads as TGTGCCAGCAGTCCGGGACTAGCGGCCTACAATGAGCAGTTCTTC.

The rearrangement joins TRBV11-2 to TRBJ2-2; 8 bases agree with TRBD2. The CDR3 totals 15 residues. CDR1 SGHAT and CDR2 FQNNGV come from the germline V gene. Trimming at V came to 6 bases and at J to 0 bases, leaving 3 bases not matched to a gene. The CDR3 DNA reads as TGTGCCAGCAGTTCGACTAGCGCGAACACCGGGGAGCTGTTTTTT. Translating it yields CASSSTSANTGELFF.

The chain uses TRBV6-6 and TRBJ2-7, with TRBD1 matching 10 bases. CDR1 is MNHNY, CDR2 SVGAGI, per germline (reference sequence). J gave up 1 base and V 4 bases, and 4 bases lay outside the gene matches. CDR3 length equals 15 residues. In nucleotides, the CDR3 is TGTGCCAGCAGTTTGGGACAGGGGAATTCCTACGAGCAGTACTTC. This gives the protein CASSLGQGNSYEQYF.